This T cell receptor (beta chain) comes out of a study of blood T cell repertoires in COVID-19. Per germline, CDR1 SGHDT and CDR2 YYEEEE. The CDR3 has 13 amino acids. The V end was cut by 4 bases, the J end by 6 bases, with 13 bases between. Generated by immunoSEQ multiplex PCR, the TCRdb table keeps only in-frame clones and is missing some. Of under 60,000 clones listed, 75% to 90% are singletons. The sequence derives from a human donor in a cohort sampled during active COVID-19. The sequenced sample was peripheral blood. This rearrangement joins TRBV5-6 to TRBJ1-1; D may be TRBD1 (5 bases). The CDR3 sequence: CASSIRQRPEAFF. CDR3 coding DNA: TGTGCCAGCAGCATACGACAGAGGCCTGAAGCTTTCTTT.